Listed here is a single T cell receptor (beta chain). The antigen is not known. TCRdb re-called the 5' RACE reads and gives one entry per CDR3 protein, without DNA. The data show 400,000 to 500,000 distinct CDR3 sequences, and the top ten clones hold 7.3%. This CDR3 is built from 14 residues. This entry is derived from a study of T cells expressing NK-cell markers. Across the study: The TCR beta repertoires originated in sorted CD3+CD56+NKG2C+, CD3+CD56+NKG2C- and CD3+CD56-NKG2C+ T cells. Seven HCMV-seropositive donors and one seronegative donor made up the eight sequenced donors.

Broader study findings: Dominant NKG2C+ clonotypes in five to seven donors made up roughly 1.0-7.0% of CD8+ T cells. The CD3+CD56-NKG2C+ fraction was also led by these clonotypes in a few donors.

This receptor was identified in a woman between 18 and 70 years old in good health. Sequenced sample: blood T cells: a sorted CD56 or NKG2C T cell subset, CD4+ or CD8+ T cells, or bulk PBMC T cells (not recorded which). The chain joins TRBV12-3 or TRBV12-4 to TRBJ1-4. The CDR3 loop is CASSPTGEGEKLFF.